Here is one T cell receptor (beta chain) with its context. Its cognate antigen is unknown. Here immunoSEQ multiplex PCR was the method, and the copy in TCRdb shows in-frame clones only, minus some. The sample carries about 680,000 clones, about three quarters recorded once. The entry originates in a study of shared clonotypes between healthy human individuals. The overall study: The study enrolled two women and a few men aged 18 to 49.

The CDR3 has 11 residues. Trimming took off 8 bases at V and 6 bases at J, with 11 bases between the two ends. The germline gives CDR1 SNHLY, CDR2 FYNNEI. General study findings and limits: As a rule, naive subsets had a larger estimated richness than memory subsets. Unshared clonotypes carried lower generation probabilities than those common to all four donors.

Researchers partitioned CD4+ cells into CD45RA+ naive and CD45RA-negative memory subsets. This clonotype was sampled from a woman in her twenties or thirties in good health. Sequences were obtained from memory CD4+ T cells sorted from blood. Described subset: CD45RA-negative fraction. This chain joins TRBV2 and TRBJ2-7; D uncertain. The CDR3 protein is CASRLEVEQYF. CDR3 DNA: TGTGCCAGCCGGCTTGAGGTCGAGCAGTACTTC. The full variable domain, rest sourced from reference TRBV2 and TRBJ2-7, is EPEVTQTPSHQVTQMGQEVILRCVPISNHLYFYWYRQILGQKVEFLVSFYNNEISEKSEIFDDQFSVERPDGSNFTLKIRSTKLEDSAMYFCASRLEVEQYFGPGTRLTVT.